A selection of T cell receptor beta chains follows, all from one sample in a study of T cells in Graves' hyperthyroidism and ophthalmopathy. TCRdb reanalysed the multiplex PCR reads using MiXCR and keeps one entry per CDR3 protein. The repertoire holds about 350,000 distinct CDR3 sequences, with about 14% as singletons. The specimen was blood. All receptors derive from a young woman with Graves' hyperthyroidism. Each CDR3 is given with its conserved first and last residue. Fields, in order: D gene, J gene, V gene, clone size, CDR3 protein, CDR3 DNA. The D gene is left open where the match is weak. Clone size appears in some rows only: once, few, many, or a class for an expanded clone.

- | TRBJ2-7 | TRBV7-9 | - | CASSLVADFFSYEQYF | TGTGCCAGCAGCTTAGTGGCGGATTTCTTTTCCTACGAGCAGTACTTC
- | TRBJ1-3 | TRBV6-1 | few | CASSGSIDRRSGNTIYF | TGTGCCAGCAGTGGTAGTATAGACAGACGCTCTGGAAACACCATATATTTT
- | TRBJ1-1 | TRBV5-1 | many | CASNPAGGNTEAFF | TGCGCCAGCAACCCTGCGGGGGGGAACACTGAAGCTTTCTTT
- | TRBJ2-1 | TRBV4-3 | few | CASGKVGAYNEQFF | TGCGCCAGCGGAAAGGTGGGCGCCTACAATGAGCAGTTCTTC
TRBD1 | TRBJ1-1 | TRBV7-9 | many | CASRLGQEAFF | TGTGCCAGCAGACTGGGACAGGAAGCTTTCTTT
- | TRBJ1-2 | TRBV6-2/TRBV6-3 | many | CASSLREGYTF | TGTGCCAGCAGTCTACGGGAAGGCTACACCTTC
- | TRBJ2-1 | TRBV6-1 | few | CASSQGQTRLVNEQFF | TGTGCCAGCAGTCAAGGCCAGACTAGGCTGGTAAATGAGCAGTTCTTC
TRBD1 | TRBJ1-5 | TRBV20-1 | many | CSARDRGQGWGQPQHF | TGCAGTGCTAGAGATCGGGGACAGGGCTGGGGTCAGCCCCAGCATTTT
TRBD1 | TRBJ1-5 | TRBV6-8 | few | CASSSVTGVSGNQPQHF | TGTGCCAGCAGTAGCGTAACAGGGGTAAGCGGCAATCAGCCCCAGCATTTT
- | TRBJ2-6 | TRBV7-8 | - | CASSPGRGEAVLTF | TGTGCCAGCAGCCCCGGAAGGGGAGAGGCAGTCCTGACTTTC
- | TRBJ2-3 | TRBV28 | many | CASRDREKTFSAGAPTDTQYF | TGTGCCAGCCGGGACAGAGAAAAAACATTCTCAGCGGGAGCCCCCACAGATACGCAGTATTTT
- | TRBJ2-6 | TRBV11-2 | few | CASNSVSGANVLTF | TGTGCCAGCAATTCAGTCTCTGGGGCCAACGTCCTGACTTTC
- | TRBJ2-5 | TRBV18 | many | CASSTQETQYF | TGTGCCAGCTCAACCCAAGAGACCCAGTACTTC
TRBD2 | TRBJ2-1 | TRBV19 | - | CASSMRPGAGGPKREQFF | TGTGCCAGTAGTATGCGACCCGGAGCGGGAGGGCCCAAAAGGGAGCAGTTCTTC
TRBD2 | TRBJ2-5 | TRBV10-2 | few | CASRQLIAGGETQYF | TGCGCCAGCAGACAATTAATAGCGGGAGGAGAGACCCAGTACTTC
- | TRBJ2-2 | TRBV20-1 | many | CSARDLWGTGELFF | TGCAGTGCTAGAGATCTTTGGGGCACCGGGGAGCTGTTTTTT
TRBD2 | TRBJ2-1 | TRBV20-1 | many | CSAPPLLAGHNEQFF | TGCAGTGCACCCCCCCTACTAGCGGGGCACAATGAGCAGTTCTTC
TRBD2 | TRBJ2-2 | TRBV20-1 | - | CSATGLAGNTGELFF | TGCAGTGCAACGGGACTAGCGGGTAACACCGGGGAGCTGTTTTTT
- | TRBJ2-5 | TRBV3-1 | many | CASSQELNSKETQYF | TGTGCCAGCAGCCAAGAATTGAACAGCAAAGAGACCCAGTACTTC
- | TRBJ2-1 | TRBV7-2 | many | CASSFGRTGHNEQFF | TGTGCCAGCAGCTTTGGGAGGACGGGGCACAATGAGCAGTTCTTC
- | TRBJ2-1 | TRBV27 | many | CASSLSFLSGDEQFF | TGTGCCAGCAGTTTATCGTTCCTCTCGGGCGATGAGCAGTTCTTC
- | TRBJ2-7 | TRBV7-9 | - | CASSLGPTGTYEQYF | TGTGCCAGCAGCTTAGGACCCACAGGGACCTACGAGCAGTACTTC
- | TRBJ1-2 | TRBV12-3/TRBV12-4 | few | CASRAPGRQRGGYTF | TGTGCCAGCAGAGCTCCGGGACGGCAAAGGGGGGGCTACACCTTC
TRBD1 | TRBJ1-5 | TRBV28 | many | CASSSGDRAWNQPQHF | TGTGCCAGCAGTTCTGGAGACAGGGCTTGGAATCAGCCCCAGCATTTT
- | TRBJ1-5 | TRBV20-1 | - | CSASDSYSNQPQHF | TGCAGTGCTAGCGACAGTTATAGCAATCAGCCCCAGCATTTT
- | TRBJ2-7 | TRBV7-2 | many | CASSLIGLNYEQYF | TGTGCCAGCAGCTTAATAGGACTGAACTACGAGCAGTACTTC
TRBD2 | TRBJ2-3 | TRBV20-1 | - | CSATTRLAPSTDTQYF | TGCAGTGCAACCACCCGACTAGCCCCAAGCACAGATACGCAGTATTTT
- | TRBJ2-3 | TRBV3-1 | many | CASSQETDTDTQYF | TGTGCCAGCAGCCAAGAGACAGATACAGATACGCAGTATTTT
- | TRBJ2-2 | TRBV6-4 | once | CASRASGPKNTGELFF | TGTGCCAGCAGAGCCTCCGGGCCAAAGAACACCGGGGAGCTGTTTTTT
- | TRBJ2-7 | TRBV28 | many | CASSLWGKGTYEQYF | TGTGCCAGCAGTTTATGGGGGAAAGGGACCTACGAGCAGTACTTC
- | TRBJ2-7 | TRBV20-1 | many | CSARAGTYEQYF | TGCAGTGCTAGGGCTGGTACCTACGAGCAGTACTTC
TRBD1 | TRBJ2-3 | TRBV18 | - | CASSRDRVAADTQYF | TGTGCCAGCTCACGGGACAGAGTCGCGGCGGATACGCAGTATTTT
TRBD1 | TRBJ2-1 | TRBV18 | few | CASSPNRDRDFF | TGTGCCAGCTCACCAAACCGGGACAGGGATTTCTTC
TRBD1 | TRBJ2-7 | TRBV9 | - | CASSPPTGGHEQYF | TGTGCCAGCAGCCCTCCGACAGGGGGCCACGAGCAGTACTTC
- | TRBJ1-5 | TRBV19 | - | CAGSMGYSNQPQHF | TGTGCCGGTAGTATGGGATATAGCAATCAGCCCCAGCATTTT
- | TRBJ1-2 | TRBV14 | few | CASSQGGFAYTF | TGTGCCAGCAGCCAAGGAGGGTTTGCCTACACCTTC
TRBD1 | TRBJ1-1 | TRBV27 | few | CASMSGTGLTEAFF | TGTGCCAGCATGTCCGGGACAGGGCTCACTGAAGCTTTCTTT
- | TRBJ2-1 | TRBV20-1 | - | CSARSSGDNEQFF | TGCAGTGCTAGATCGAGCGGAGACAATGAGCAGTTCTTC
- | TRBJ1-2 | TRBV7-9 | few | CASSRDQGFGGYTF | TGTGCCAGCAGCCGGGACCAGGGGTTCGGAGGCTACACCTTC
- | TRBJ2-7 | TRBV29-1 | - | CSDRIPPFISYEQYF | TGCAGCGACCGAATCCCACCCTTCATCTCCTACGAGCAGTACTTC
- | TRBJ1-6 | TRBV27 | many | CASTQTWNNSPLHF | TGTGCCAGCACCCAGACGTGGAATAATTCACCCCTCCACTTT
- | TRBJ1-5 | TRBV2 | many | CASSPDSLSNQPQHF | TGTGCCAGCAGTCCCGACAGCCTTAGCAATCAGCCCCAGCATTTT
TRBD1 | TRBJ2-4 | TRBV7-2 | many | CASSLFVGTGKNIQYF | TGTGCCAGCAGCTTATTCGTCGGGACAGGGAAAAACATTCAGTACTTC
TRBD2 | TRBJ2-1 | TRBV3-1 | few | CASSQDHRAGAVRFF | TGTGCCAGCAGCCAAGACCATAGAGCGGGAGCGGTTCGGTTCTTC
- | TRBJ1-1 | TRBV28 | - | CASSLTSMSVEAFF | TGTGCCAGCAGTTTGACCTCGATGTCCGTTGAAGCTTTCTTT
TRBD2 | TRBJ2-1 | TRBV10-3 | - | CAISDAGGPPYNEQFF | TGTGCCATCAGTGATGCGGGAGGCCCCCCTTACAATGAGCAGTTCTTC
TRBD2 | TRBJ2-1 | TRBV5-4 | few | CASSSPPSGRPNEQFF | TGTGCCAGCAGCTCCCCCCCTAGCGGGAGGCCCAATGAGCAGTTCTTC
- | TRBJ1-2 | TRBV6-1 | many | CASSGTWMYGYTF | TGTGCCAGCAGCGGAACATGGATGTATGGCTACACCTTC
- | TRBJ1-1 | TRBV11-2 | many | CASSLNREGTEAFF | TGTGCCAGCAGCTTGAACAGGGAGGGAACTGAAGCTTTCTTT